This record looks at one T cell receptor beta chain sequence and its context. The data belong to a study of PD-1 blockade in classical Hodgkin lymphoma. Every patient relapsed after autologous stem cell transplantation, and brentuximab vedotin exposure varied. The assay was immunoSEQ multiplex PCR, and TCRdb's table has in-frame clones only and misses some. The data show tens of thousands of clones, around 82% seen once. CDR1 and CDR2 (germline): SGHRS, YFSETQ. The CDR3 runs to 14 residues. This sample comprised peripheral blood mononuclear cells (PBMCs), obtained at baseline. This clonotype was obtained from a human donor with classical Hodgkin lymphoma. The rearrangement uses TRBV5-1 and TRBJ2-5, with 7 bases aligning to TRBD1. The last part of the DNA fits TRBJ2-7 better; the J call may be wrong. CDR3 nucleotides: TGCGCCAGCAGCCCGACAGGGACGACCTACGAGCAGTACTTC. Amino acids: CASSPTGTTYEQYF.